This is a list of T cell receptor beta chains from one sample in a study of T-cell memory formation after mild COVID-19. TCRdb fed the 5' RACE reads into MiXCR, producing one record per CDR3 protein. The sample contains about 340,000 distinct CDR3 sequences, under 25% of which appear only once. Input material: PBMCs or a T cell subset sorted from them (not recorded which). The receptor source for this set is a man between 18 and 29 years old who had mild COVID-19 (a few samples of this study predate the infection). Cell type and time point are not known. Each CDR3 is given with its conserved first and last residue. D genes are given only for firm matches. Expanded clones are given a class, and other clones once, few, many or no size at all.

V gene	D gene	clone size	J gene	CDR3 DNA	CDR3 protein
TRBV5-1	NA	many	TRBJ2-3	TGCGCCAGCAGCTTGGTGACGGGATCAGATACGCAGTATTTT	CASSLVTGSDTQYF
TRBV5-1	TRBD1	few	TRBJ2-3	TGCGCCAGCAGCGCTAGACAGGGGGTGCCGGATACGCAGTATTTT	CASSARQGVPDTQYF
TRBV28	NA	NA	TRBJ1-2	TGTGCCAGCAGTTTCGAATTACTGCCGAGAGGCTACACCTTC	CASSFELLPRGYTF
TRBV3-1	NA	few	TRBJ2-1	TGTGCCAGCAGCCTCCGGCCGGGAGACAATGAGCAGTTCTTC	CASSLRPGDNEQFF
TRBV11-3	NA	NA	TRBJ2-3	TGTGCCAGCAGCTTGGGCCACGGTGGTGGGGGCTTTCCAGATACGCAGTATTTT	CASSLGHGGGGFPDTQYF
TRBV7-3	TRBD2	NA	TRBJ2-1	TGTGCCAGCAGCGCTACTAGCGGGGGGGCCGATGAGCAGTTCTTC	CASSATSGGADEQFF
TRBV20-1	NA	few	TRBJ1-2	TGCAGTGTTGATTTGGCAGCCAATTCTAACTATGGCTACACCTTC	CSVDLAANSNYGYTF
TRBV6-4	NA	few	TRBJ1-1	TGTGCCAGCAGTGACGGTGGTCATACTGAAGCTTTCTTT	CASSDGGHTEAFF
TRBV19	NA	NA	TRBJ1-5	TGTGCCAGTAGTACGGTTGTCGGGGGCGGTCAGCCCCAGCATTTT	CASSTVVGGGQPQHF
TRBV7-2	NA	NA	TRBJ2-5	TGTGCCAGCAGCCAACCCGGACAGAACCCCCAAGAGACCCAGTACTTC	CASSQPGQNPQETQYF
TRBV6-2/TRBV6-3	NA	NA	TRBJ2-2	TGTGCCAGCAGCGGGACCTGGAACACCGGGGAGCTGTTTTTT	CASSGTWNTGELFF
TRBV7-3	TRBD2	many	TRBJ2-1	TGTGCCAGCACGGCGGGGGGCTCCTACAATGAGCAGTTCTTC	CASTAGGSYNEQFF
TRBV7-2	NA	NA	TRBJ1-2	TGTGCCAGCAGCTCGCCTCGAGGGGGGGCTGACTATGGCTACACCTTC	CASSSPRGGADYGYTF
TRBV20-1	NA	NA	TRBJ1-4	TGCAGTGCTTGGGCGACTAATGAAAAACTGTTTTTT	CSAWATNEKLFF
TRBV6-6	NA	few	TRBJ1-5	TGTGCCAGCAGACTGGGACTCAATAGCAATCAGCCCCAGCATTTT	CASRLGLNSNQPQHF
TRBV4-3	NA	NA	TRBJ1-2	TGCGCCAGCAGCCAAGACCCGCAGGGGTCCAACTATGGCTACACCTTC	CASSQDPQGSNYGYTF
TRBV7-6	NA	once	TRBJ2-1	TGTGCCAGCAGCCCATCCCAAGGGTCTCGGTACAATGAGCAGTTCTTC	CASSPSQGSRYNEQFF
TRBV20-1	NA	NA	TRBJ1-6	TGCAGTGCTCCAATACAACAAGCCTTTAATTCACCCCTCCACTTT	CSAPIQQAFNSPLHF
TRBV18	NA	many	TRBJ1-2	TGTGCCAGCTCACCAGGGAGGTTAAGTGGCTACACCTTC	CASSPGRLSGYTF
TRBV11-2	NA	NA	TRBJ1-2	TGTGCCAGCAGCTTAAATACACACGACTTTGGCTACACCTTC	CASSLNTHDFGYTF
TRBV7-2	NA	NA	TRBJ2-1	TGTGCCAGCAGCTATACGCCCGCCTACAATGAGCAGTTCTTC	CASSYTPAYNEQFF
TRBV5-1	NA	NA	TRBJ2-5	TGCGCCAGCAGCTTTCGGGTAGCAGAGACCCAGTACTTC	CASSFRVAETQYF
TRBV5-1	NA	NA	TRBJ1-1	TGCGCCAGCAGCTCTAACTGGGGAATGAACACTGAAGCTTTCTTT	CASSSNWGMNTEAFF
TRBV5-6	NA	NA	TRBJ2-3	TGTGCCAGCAGAATCGACAGGACCAGCACAGATACGCAGTATTTT	CASRIDRTSTDTQYF
TRBV5-1	TRBD1	NA	TRBJ2-2	TGCGCCAGCAGCGAAGCCGGGACAGGGTACACCGGGGAGCTGTTTTTT	CASSEAGTGYTGELFF
TRBV9	TRBD2	few	TRBJ2-5	TGTGCCAGCAGCGTAGCTTCTCTAGCGGGGGGCCTCGGAGAGACCCAGTACTTC	CASSVASLAGGLGETQYF
TRBV20-1	TRBD1	NA	TRBJ1-2	TGCAGTGGCCGGACAGGGTTCTATGGCTACACCTTC	CSGRTGFYGYTF